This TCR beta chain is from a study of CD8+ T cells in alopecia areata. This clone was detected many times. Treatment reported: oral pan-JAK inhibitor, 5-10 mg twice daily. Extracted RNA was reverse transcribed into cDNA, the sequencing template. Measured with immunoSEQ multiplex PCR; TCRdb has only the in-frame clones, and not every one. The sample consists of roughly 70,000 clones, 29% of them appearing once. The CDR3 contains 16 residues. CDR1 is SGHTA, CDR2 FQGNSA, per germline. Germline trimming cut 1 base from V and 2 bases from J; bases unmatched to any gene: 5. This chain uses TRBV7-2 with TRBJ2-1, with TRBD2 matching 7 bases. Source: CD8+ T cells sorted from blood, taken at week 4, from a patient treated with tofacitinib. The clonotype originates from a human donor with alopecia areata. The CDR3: CASSLVGAGAYNEQFF. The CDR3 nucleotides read TGTGCCAGCAGCTTAGTTGGCGCGGGAGCCTACAATGAGCAGTTCTTC.